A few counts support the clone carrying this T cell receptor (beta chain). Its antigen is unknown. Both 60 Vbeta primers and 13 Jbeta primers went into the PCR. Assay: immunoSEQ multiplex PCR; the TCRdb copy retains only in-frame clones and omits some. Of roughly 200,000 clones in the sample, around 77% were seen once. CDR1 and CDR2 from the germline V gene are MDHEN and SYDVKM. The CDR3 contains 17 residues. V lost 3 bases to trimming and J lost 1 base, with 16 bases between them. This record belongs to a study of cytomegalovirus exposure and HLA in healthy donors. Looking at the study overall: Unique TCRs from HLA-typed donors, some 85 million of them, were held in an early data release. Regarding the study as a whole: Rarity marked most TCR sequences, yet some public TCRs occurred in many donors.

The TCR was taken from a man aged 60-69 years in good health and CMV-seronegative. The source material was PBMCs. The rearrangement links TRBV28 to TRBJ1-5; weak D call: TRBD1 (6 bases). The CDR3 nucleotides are TGTGCCAGCAGTTTGGTGGCACAGGGCCTGAGCAATCAGCCCCAGCATTTT. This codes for CASSLVAQGLSNQPQHF. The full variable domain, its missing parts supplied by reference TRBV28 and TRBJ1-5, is DVKVTQSSRYLVKRTGEKVFLECVQDMDHENMFWYRQDPGLGLRLIYFSYDVKMKEKGDIPEGYSVSREKKERFSLILESASTNQTSMYLCASSLVAQGLSNQPQHFGDGTRLSIL.